This T cell receptor beta chain was sequenced for a study of shared clonotypes between healthy human individuals. The donors were all Caucasian adults (living in Nashville, Tennessee). Comments on this clone: Its target is unknown. The sample contains more than one DNA sequence encoding this CDR3.

Study-level results: Four donors had around 5% of their naive CD4 clonotypes in common.

Replicate PCRs from sorted subsets contained roughly 190 ng DNA, which is around 29,000 T cell genomes. Profiled with immunoSEQ multiplex PCR; TCRdb holds only in-frame clones, not every one. Of roughly 2.2 million clones in the sample, 85% to 95% are singletons; the top ten hold about 0.39%. Trimming left V 6 bases short and J 2 bases short, with 8 bases between. The V gene's germline CDR1 is SQVTM and CDR2 ANQGSEA. This CDR3 contains 11 residues. This receptor was identified in a man aged 18-30 years in good health. Some clones in this sample may be carry-over from other donors' samples. The material sequenced was naive CD4+ T cells from PBMCs. Sample subset: CD45RA+ positively selected. The rearrangement links TRBV29-1 to TRBJ2-7; no reliable D call. CDR3 coding DNA: TGCAGCGTCGCGGCGGCCTACGAGCAGTACTTC. The encoded protein is CSVAAAYEQYF.